The text below deals with one T cell receptor (beta chain). What it binds is unknown. The sample originates from a study of radiation and T cells in renal cell carcinoma. Findings and caveats of the study: Irradiated tumors held more dominant CDR3 motifs than control tumors.

Some clones are missing from TCRdb's copy, which holds only in-frame ones; the method was immunoSEQ multiplex PCR. Here the sample spans some 9,800 clones, 65% being singletons. Germline V lookup: CDR1 SGHDT, CDR2 YYEEEE. The V gene lost 0 bases and the J gene lost 7 bases, with 10 bases spanning the gap. This CDR3 is built from 13 residues. Treatment described: treatment-naive control, cytoreductive nephrectomy. This clonotype originated in a man in his 60s with renal cell carcinoma. The sequences come from tumor tissue, collected from a patient whose treatment was nephrectomy without radiotherapy. V gene TRBV5-6 combines with J gene TRBJ2-5, with D tentatively TRBD1 (5 bases). The DNA of the CDR3 is TGTGCCAGCAGCTTGGCAGGGTTCGGGACCCAGTACTTC. Its translation is CASSLAGFGTQYF.